This is a list of T cell receptor beta chains from one sample in a study of T cells in Graves' hyperthyroidism and ophthalmopathy. TCRdb ran MiXCR on the multiplex PCR reads and lists one entry per CDR3 protein. The sample has some 560,000 distinct CDR3 sequences, around 16% seen once; the top ten hold approximately 7.4%. Sequencing was carried out using blood. The receptors shown here come from a woman aged 30 to 39 with Graves' hyperthyroidism. CDR3s include the opening cysteine and the closing phenylalanine or tryptophan. A D gene is named only where the DNA matches it firmly. Clone size appears in some rows only: once, few, many, or a class for an expanded clone.

TRBV6-2/TRBV6-3	TRBJ2-7	many	14	-	CASSSDRIAYEQYF	TGTGCCAGCAGTTCCGACAGGATCGCCTACGAGCAGTACTTC
TRBV20-1	TRBJ2-2	few	15	-	CSASRGNRNTGELFF	TGCAGTGCTAGTAGGGGTAATAGAAACACCGGGGAGCTGTTTTTT
TRBV3-1	TRBJ2-3	many	15	-	CASSHSGVGTDTQYF	TGTGCCAGCAGCCACTCGGGAGTGGGCACAGATACGCAGTATTTT
TRBV4-3	TRBJ2-1	-	16	TRBD2	CASSAFRERDYNEQFF	TGCGCCAGCAGCGCCTTTAGGGAGCGGGATTACAATGAGCAGTTCTTC
TRBV27	TRBJ2-7	many	13	-	CCCRSLSSYEQYF	TGTTGCTGCCGCAGTTTATCCAGCTACGAGCAGTACTTC
TRBV19	TRBJ2-2	-	15	TRBD1	CASRDTGANTGELFF	TGTGCCAGTAGAGACACAGGGGCGAACACCGGGGAGCTGTTTTTT
TRBV11-2	TRBJ2-3	many	14	-	CASSSLLVADTQYF	TGTGCCAGCAGCTCGCTACTAGTTGCAGATACGCAGTATTTT
TRBV9	TRBJ2-7	few	16	TRBD1	CASSVGGGLTPYEQYF	TGTGCCAGCAGCGTAGGAGGGGGCTTGACCCCATACGAGCAGTACTTC
TRBV7-9	TRBJ1-2	few	13	-	CASSSNPGGGYTF	TGTGCCAGCAGCTCTAATCCGGGGGGTGGCTACACCTTC
TRBV12-3/TRBV12-4	TRBJ2-1	few	16	TRBD2	CASSLRLAGAYNEQFF	TGTGCCAGCAGTCTCCGACTAGCGGGAGCCTACAATGAGCAGTTCTTC
TRBV7-2	TRBJ2-5	many	12	-	CASSWSGETQYF	TGTGCCAGCAGCTGGTCGGGGGAGACCCAGTACTTC
TRBV7-9	TRBJ2-6	-	15	-	CASSISFSGANVLTF	TGTGCCAGCAGCATAAGTTTCTCTGGGGCCAACGTCCTGACTTTC
TRBV15	TRBJ1-2	many	15	-	CATRVGGELSYGYTF	TGTGCCACCAGAGTGGGTGGAGAATTGAGCTATGGCTACACCTTC
TRBV4-1	TRBJ2-1	-	17	TRBD2	CASSQSFAGGVYNEQFF	TGCGCCAGCAGCCAGTCTTTTGCGGGAGGCGTTTACAATGAGCAGTTCTTC
TRBV5-8	TRBJ1-1	many	13	-	CASSLVLATEAFF	TGTGCCAGCAGCTTGGTATTGGCCACTGAAGCTTTCTTT
TRBV20-1	TRBJ2-7	few	12	-	CSATITSYERYF	TGCAGTGCTACGATTACTAGCTACGAGCGGTACTTC
TRBV7-9	TRBJ1-4	-	15	-	CASSLAAGEEEKLFF	TGTGCCAGCAGCTTAGCTGCAGGGGAGGAGGAAAAACTGTTTTTT
TRBV11-2	TRBJ1-1	few	14	-	CASSLAKGFPEAFF	TGTGCCAGCAGCTTAGCCAAAGGTTTCCCTGAAGCTTTCTTT
TRBV4-3	TRBJ1-5	-	14	-	CASSQAPDNQPQHF	TGCGCCAGCAGCCAAGCCCCGGATAATCAGCCCCAGCATTTT
TRBV30	TRBJ2-7	few	13	-	CAWRLDSYYEQYF	TGTGCCTGGAGGTTGGACAGCTACTACGAGCAGTACTTC
TRBV7-9	TRBJ2-2	many	14	-	CASSLPPNTGELFF	TGTGCCAGCAGCTTACCGCCGAACACCGGGGAGCTGTTTTTT
TRBV2	TRBJ1-1	many	16	TRBD1	CASRTWDRGPHTEAFF	TGTGCCAGCAGGACGTGGGACAGGGGTCCCCACACTGAAGCTTTCTTT
TRBV24-1	TRBJ2-2	-	15	TRBD1	CATSVDRGNTGELFF	TGTGCCACCAGTGTCGACAGGGGGAACACCGGGGAGCTGTTTTTT
TRBV12-5	TRBJ2-7	-	13	-	CASGSLGLSEQYF	TGTGCTAGTGGGTCGTTGGGTCTTAGCGAGCAGTACTTC
TRBV5-1	TRBJ1-4	-	15	-	CASSLGTGPREKLFF	TGCGCCAGCAGCTTGGGAACAGGGCCCAGGGAAAAACTGTTTTTT
TRBV4-2	TRBJ1-5	few	14	-	CASSQGTEGQPQHF	TGTGCCAGCAGCCAAGGGACAGAGGGTCAGCCCCAGCATTTT
TRBV28	TRBJ2-2	-	15	TRBD2	CASSFRTSGAGELFF	TGTGCCAGCAGTTTTCGGACTAGCGGGGCCGGGGAGCTGTTTTTT
TRBV12-3/TRBV12-4	TRBJ1-6	many	13	-	CASSLGRGSPLHF	TGTGCCAGCAGTTTAGGCAGGGGTTCACCCCTCCACTTT
TRBV27	TRBJ2-1	few	11	TRBD2	CASGGGDEQFF	TGTGCCAGTGGCGGGGGTGATGAGCAGTTCTTC
TRBV29-1	TRBJ2-1	few	16	-	CSVEDSQVISYNEQFF	TGCAGCGTTGAAGATTCGCAGGTCATATCCTACAATGAGCAGTTCTTC
TRBV13	TRBJ2-7	many	14	-	CASTLAEGSYEQYF	TGTGCCAGCACCTTGGCCGAGGGCTCCTACGAGCAGTACTTC
TRBV7-3	TRBJ2-7	-	14	-	CASSLGPGSYEQYF	TGTGCCAGCAGCTTAGGTCCAGGGTCTTACGAGCAGTACTTC
TRBV2	TRBJ2-1	many	16	-	CASSEDVQHTYNEQFF	TGTGCCAGCAGTGAAGACGTCCAGCACACCTACAATGAGCAGTTCTTC
TRBV5-6	TRBJ2-7	many	14	-	CASSFWRSSYEQYF	TGTGCCAGCAGCTTCTGGCGGAGCTCCTACGAGCAGTACTTC
TRBV28	TRBJ1-1	many	14	TRBD1	CASSTTGGRTEAFF	TGTGCCAGCAGTACCACAGGGGGACGGACTGAAGCTTTCTTT
TRBV19	TRBJ2-1	few	15	-	CASSTGYVSYNEQFF	TGTGCCAGTAGTACAGGGTACGTCTCCTACAATGAGCAGTTCTTC
TRBV15	TRBJ1-2	many	15	-	CATSRSGVINYGYTF	TGTGCCACCAGCAGATCGGGGGTGATCAACTATGGCTACACCTTC
TRBV5-1	TRBJ2-1	many	16	TRBD2	CASSPRLAGGLNEQFF	TGCGCCAGCAGCCCCAGACTAGCGGGAGGTCTCAATGAGCAGTTCTTC
TRBV6-1	TRBJ1-4	-	15	-	CASRAVRVLGEKLFF	TGTGCCAGCAGGGCAGTCAGGGTGCTGGGTGAAAAACTGTTTTTT
TRBV12-3/TRBV12-4	TRBJ1-1	-	15	-	CASSLAASMNTEAFF	TGTGCCAGCAGTTTAGCAGCTAGCATGAACACTGAAGCTTTCTTT
TRBV20-1	TRBJ2-5	many	14	-	CSARTTWVQETQYF	TGCAGTGCCAGGACGACTTGGGTACAAGAGACCCAGTACTTC
TRBV10-3	TRBJ2-2	few	17	TRBD2	CAITSTSGRPNTGELFF	TGTGCCATCACCTCGACTAGCGGGAGGCCGAACACCGGGGAGCTGTTTTTT
TRBV6-1	TRBJ2-1	-	15	TRBD2	CASTPQVSGRNEQFF	TGTGCCAGCACTCCTCAAGTTAGCGGGAGAAATGAGCAGTTCTTC
TRBV7-9	TRBJ1-2	-	14	TRBD1	CASSRPGQPDGYTF	TGTGCCAGCAGCCGTCCGGGACAGCCGGATGGCTACACCTTC
TRBV29-1	TRBJ2-1	few	13	-	CSVDLRRGNEQFF	TGCAGCGTAGACCTCAGGAGGGGCAATGAGCAGTTCTTC
TRBV19	TRBJ1-5	few	15	-	CASSPYPLQVQPQHF	TGTGCCAGTAGTCCCTATCCCCTACAGGTCCAGCCCCAGCATTTT
TRBV5-5	TRBJ2-7	many	17	TRBD1	CASSLLLLRDRGLEQYF	TGTGCCAGCAGCTTGTTGTTGCTGCGGGACAGGGGGCTCGAGCAGTACTTC
TRBV24-1	TRBJ2-1	few	13	-	CATRDSLFNEQFF	TGTGCCACCAGGGACTCCCTTTTCAATGAGCAGTTCTTC
TRBV7-9	TRBJ1-4	few	14	-	CASSPRELNEKLFF	TGTGCCAGCAGCCCCCGGGAGTTAAATGAAAAACTGTTTTTT
TRBV20-1	TRBJ2-5	many	14	-	CSARDLSQKETQYF	TGCAGTGCTAGAGATCTCTCACAAAAAGAGACCCAGTACTTC
TRBV5-1	TRBJ2-2	few	16	TRBD2	CASSSGLADPTGELFF	TGCGCCAGCAGCTCTGGACTAGCGGACCCCACCGGGGAGCTGTTTTTT
TRBV19	TRBJ2-2	few	14	-	CASSIAQNSGELFF	TGTGCCAGTAGTATAGCACAGAACTCCGGGGAGCTGTTTTTT
TRBV5-1	TRBJ2-2	many	15	-	CASSLGQGNTGELFF	TGCGCCAGCAGCTTGGGACAAGGGAACACCGGGGAGCTGTTTTTT
TRBV7-2	TRBJ1-3	many	16	-	CASSLRGLTSGNTIYF	TGTGCCAGCAGCTTACGGGGGCTAACCTCTGGAAACACCATATATTTT
TRBV28	TRBJ2-3	many	16	-	CASSRDHPIPGDTQYF	TGTGCCAGCAGTCGGGACCACCCTATCCCTGGAGATACGCAGTATTTT
TRBV5-6	TRBJ2-1	many	15	-	CASSLHGGKHNEQFF	TGTGCCAGCAGCTTGCATGGGGGTAAGCACAATGAGCAGTTCTTC
TRBV18	TRBJ2-7	many	13	TRBD1	CASSPQGIHEQYF	TGTGCCAGCTCCCCACAGGGGATCCACGAGCAGTACTTC
TRBV18	TRBJ2-2	-	13	-	CASAHGDTGELFF	TGTGCCAGCGCCCACGGAGACACCGGGGAGCTGTTTTTT